This T cell receptor beta chain was recovered during a study of metastatic and nonmetastatic thyroid tumors. Study results and limitations: Malignant thyroid tumors reportedly had TCR beta diversity that was significantly higher than in benign nodules, in blood and tumor.

TCRdb reanalyzed the PCR reads with MiXCR. Of 40,000 or so clones in the sample, less than 20% are singletons; the top ten hold 8% to 10%. As concerns this clone: Its matching antigen is unknown. A read error may account for a junction end that differs from germline.

No patient had received any treatment before thyroid surgery. This CDR3 has 14 residues. The sequenced sample consisted of tumor tissue. The chain recombines TRBV12-3 or TRBV12-4 with TRBJ1-1, with a tentative D call TRBD1 (6 bases). The clonotype was recovered from a female donor with papillary thyroid cancer or a benign thyroid nodule (not recorded which). Some clones in this sample may be carry-over from other donors' samples. DNA of the CDR3: TGTGACAGCATCCGTGGGACACTGAACACTGAACCTTTCTTT. Amino acids: CDSIRGTLNTEPFF.